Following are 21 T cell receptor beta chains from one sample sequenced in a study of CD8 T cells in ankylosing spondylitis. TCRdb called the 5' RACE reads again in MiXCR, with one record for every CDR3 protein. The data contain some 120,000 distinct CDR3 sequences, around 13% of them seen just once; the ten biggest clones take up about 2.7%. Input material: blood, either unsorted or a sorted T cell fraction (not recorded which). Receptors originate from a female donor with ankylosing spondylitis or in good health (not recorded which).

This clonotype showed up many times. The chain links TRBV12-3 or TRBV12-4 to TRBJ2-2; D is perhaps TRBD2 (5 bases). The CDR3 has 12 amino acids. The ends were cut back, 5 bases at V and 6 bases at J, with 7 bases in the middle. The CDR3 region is CASSQDSGELFF. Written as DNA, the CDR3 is TGTGCCAGCAGTCAGGACTCCGGGGAGCTGTTTTTT.

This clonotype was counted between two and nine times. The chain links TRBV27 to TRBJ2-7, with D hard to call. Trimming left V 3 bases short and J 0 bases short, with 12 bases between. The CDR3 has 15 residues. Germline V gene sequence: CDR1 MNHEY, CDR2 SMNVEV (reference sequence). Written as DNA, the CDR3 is TGTGCCAGCAGTTTGGTGGCAGACTCCTCCTACGAGCAGTACTTC. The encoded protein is CASSLVADSSYEQYF.

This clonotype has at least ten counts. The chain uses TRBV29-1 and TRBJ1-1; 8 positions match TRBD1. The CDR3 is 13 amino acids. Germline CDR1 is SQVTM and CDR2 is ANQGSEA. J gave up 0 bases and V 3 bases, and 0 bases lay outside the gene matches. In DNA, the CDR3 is TGCAGCGTTGAGGACAGGGTGAACACTGAAGCTTTCTTT. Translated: CSVEDRVNTEAFF.

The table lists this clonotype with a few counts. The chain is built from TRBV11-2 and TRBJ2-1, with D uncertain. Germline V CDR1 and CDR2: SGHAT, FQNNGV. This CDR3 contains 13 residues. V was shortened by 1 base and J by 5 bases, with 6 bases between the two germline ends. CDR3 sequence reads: CASSLAVNNEQFF. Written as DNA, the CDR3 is TGTGCCAGCAGCTTAGCGGTTAACAATGAGCAGTTCTTC.

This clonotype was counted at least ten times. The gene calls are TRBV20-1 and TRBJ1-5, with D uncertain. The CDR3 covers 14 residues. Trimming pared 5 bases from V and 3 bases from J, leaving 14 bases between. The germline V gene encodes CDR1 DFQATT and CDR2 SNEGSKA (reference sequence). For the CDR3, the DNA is TGCAGTGCTGGAGTGAGCGGCCCCAATCAGCCCCAGCATTTT. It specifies CSAGVSGPNQPQHF.

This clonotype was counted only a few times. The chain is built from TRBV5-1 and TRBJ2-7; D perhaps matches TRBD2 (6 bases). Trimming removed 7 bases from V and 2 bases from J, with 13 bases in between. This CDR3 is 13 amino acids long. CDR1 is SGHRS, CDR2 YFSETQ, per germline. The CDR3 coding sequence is TGCGCCAGCCGCCGGGACTCTACCTACGAGCAGTACTTC. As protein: CASRRDSTYEQYF.

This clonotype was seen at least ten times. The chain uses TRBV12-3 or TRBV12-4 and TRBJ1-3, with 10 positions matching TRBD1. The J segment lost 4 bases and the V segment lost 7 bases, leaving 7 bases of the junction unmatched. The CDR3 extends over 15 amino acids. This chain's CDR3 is CASKRQGAGGNTIYF. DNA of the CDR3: TGTGCCAGCAAGAGACAGGGGGCTGGGGGAAACACCATATATTTT.

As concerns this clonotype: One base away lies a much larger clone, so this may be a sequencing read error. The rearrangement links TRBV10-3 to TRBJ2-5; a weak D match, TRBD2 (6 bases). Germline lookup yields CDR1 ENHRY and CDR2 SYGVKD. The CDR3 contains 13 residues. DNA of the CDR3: TGTGCCAGTACACGGGACTTCGCAGAGGCCCAGTACTTC. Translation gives CASTRDFAEAQYF.

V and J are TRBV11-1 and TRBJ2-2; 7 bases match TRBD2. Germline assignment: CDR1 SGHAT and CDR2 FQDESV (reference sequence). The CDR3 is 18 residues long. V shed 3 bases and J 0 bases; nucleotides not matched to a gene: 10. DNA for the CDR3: TGTGCCAGCAGCTTTAAACGGCTAGCGGATACGAACACCGGGGAGCTGTTTTTT. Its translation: CASSFKRLADTNTGELFF.

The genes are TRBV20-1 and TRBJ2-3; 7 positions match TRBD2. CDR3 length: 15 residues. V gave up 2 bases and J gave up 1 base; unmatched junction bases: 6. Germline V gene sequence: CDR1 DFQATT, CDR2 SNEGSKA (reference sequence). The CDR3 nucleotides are TGCAGTGCTAGATGGCGGGAGCTGGGCACAGATACGCAGTATTTT. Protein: CSARWRELGTDTQYF.

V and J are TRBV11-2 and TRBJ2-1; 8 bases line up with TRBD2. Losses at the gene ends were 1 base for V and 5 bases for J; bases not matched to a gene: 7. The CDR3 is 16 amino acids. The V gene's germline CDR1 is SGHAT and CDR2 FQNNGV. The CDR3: CASSLGVGRAHNEQFF. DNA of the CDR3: TGTGCCAGCAGCTTAGGAGTCGGGAGGGCCCACAATGAGCAGTTCTTC.

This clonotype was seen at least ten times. CDR3: CASSLVPGNTEAFF. The CDR3 region has the DNA TGCGCCAGCAGCTTGGTCCCCGGGAACACTGAAGCTTTCTTT. The chain combines TRBV5-1 with TRBJ1-1; unclear D gene. Germline V lookup: CDR1 SGHRS, CDR2 YFSETQ. The CDR3 length is 14 residues. The V end was cut by 0 bases, the J end by 1 base, with 7 bases between. Supplemented by reference TRBV5-1 and TRBJ1-1, the full variable domain reads KAGVTQTPRYLIKTRGQQVTLSCSPISGHRSVSWYQQTPGQGLQFLFEYFSETQRNKGNFPGRFSGRQFSNSRSEMNVSTLELGDSALYLCASSLVPGNTEAFFGQGTRLTVV.

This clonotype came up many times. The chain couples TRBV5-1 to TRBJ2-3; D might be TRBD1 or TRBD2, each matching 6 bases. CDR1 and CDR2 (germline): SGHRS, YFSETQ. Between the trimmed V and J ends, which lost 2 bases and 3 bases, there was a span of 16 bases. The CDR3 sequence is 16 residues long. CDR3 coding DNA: TGCGCCAGCAGCTTTGGAGGGACACAAGGTACAGATACGCAGTATTTT. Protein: CASSFGGTQGTDTQYF.

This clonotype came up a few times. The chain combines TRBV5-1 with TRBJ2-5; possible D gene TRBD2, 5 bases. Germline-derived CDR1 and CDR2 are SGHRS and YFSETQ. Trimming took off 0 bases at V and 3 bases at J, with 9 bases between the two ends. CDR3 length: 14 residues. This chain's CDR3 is CASSLVGGEETQYF. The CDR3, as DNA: TGCGCCAGCAGCTTGGTCGGAGGTGAAGAGACCCAGTACTTC.

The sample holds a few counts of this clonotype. The CDR3 DNA is TGTGCCAGTAGTGGCCCCCTGGGTTACAATCAGCCCCAGCATTTT. Translated: CASSGPLGYNQPQHF. The rearrangement joins TRBV19 to TRBJ1-5; D gene uncertain. CDR1 is LNHDA and CDR2 is SQIVND in the germline V gene (reference sequence). Trimming removed 5 bases at V and 3 bases at J, with 14 bases between. There are 15 residues in the CDR3.

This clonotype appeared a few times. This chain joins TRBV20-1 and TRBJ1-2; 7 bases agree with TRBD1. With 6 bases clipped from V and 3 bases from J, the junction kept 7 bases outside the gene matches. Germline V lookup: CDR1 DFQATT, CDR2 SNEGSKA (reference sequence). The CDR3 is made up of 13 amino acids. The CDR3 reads CSARQGYDYGYTF. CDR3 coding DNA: TGCAGTGCCCGACAGGGCTACGACTATGGCTACACCTTC.

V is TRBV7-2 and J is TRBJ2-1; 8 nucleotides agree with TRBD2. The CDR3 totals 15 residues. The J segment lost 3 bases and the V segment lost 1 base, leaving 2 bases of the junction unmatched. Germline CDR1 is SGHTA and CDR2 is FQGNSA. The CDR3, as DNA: TGTGCCAGCAGCTTAGTTGCGGGGGGCTACAATGAGCAGTTCTTC. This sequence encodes CASSLVAGGYNEQFF.

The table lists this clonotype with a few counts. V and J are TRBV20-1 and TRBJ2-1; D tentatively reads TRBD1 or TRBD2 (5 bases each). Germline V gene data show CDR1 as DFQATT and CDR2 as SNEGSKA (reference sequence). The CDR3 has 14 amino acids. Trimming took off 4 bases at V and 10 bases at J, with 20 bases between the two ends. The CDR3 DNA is TGCAGTGCTATCCGGGACCCCTCTACAACGGAGCAGTTCTTC. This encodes CSAIRDPSTTEQFF.

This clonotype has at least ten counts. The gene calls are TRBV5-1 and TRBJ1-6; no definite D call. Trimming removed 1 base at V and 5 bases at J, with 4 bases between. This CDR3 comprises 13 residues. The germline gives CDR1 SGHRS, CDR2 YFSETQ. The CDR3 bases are TGCGCCAGCAGCTTGACAGATAATTCACCCCTCCACTTT. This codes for CASSLTDNSPLHF.

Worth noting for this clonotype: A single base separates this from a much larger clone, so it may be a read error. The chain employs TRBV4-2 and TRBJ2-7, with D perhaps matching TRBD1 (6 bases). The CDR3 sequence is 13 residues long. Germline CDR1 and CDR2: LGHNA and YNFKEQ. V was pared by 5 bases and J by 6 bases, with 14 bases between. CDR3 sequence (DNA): TGTGCCAGCAGCAAGGAAGGGGGTTGCGAGCAGTACTTC. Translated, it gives CASSKEGGCEQYF.

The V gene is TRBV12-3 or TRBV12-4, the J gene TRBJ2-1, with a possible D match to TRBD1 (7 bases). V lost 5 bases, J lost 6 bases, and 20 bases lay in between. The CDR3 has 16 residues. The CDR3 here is CASSHSSEGAGNEQFF. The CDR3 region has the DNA TGTGCCAGCAGTCACTCTAGCGAGGGGGCTGGCAATGAGCAGTTCTTC.